Sequencing of this TCR beta chain was carried out in a study of T-cell reconstitution after alpha-beta-depleted transplantation in children. The library targeted TCRbeta and was prepared with unique molecular identifiers. A single record per CDR3 protein comes from TCRdb applying MiXCR to the PCR reads. The table has over 400,000 distinct CDR3 sequences, around 12% seen once. The clonotype originates from a human donor who donated a stem cell graft to a child with combined immunodeficiency. The input for sequencing was PBMCs from the stem cell graft donor, taken from the stem cell graft.

CDR3 protein: CASSQDLREVNTEAFF. As DNA, the CDR3 is TGCGCCAGCAGCCAAGATTTGCGGGAGGTGAACACTGAAGCTTTCTTT. The V call is TRBV4-3, the J call TRBJ1-1; D is ambiguous. Germline V gene data show CDR1 as LGHNA and CDR2 as YSLEER. Trimming took 0 bases from V and 0 from J, leaving 11 bases between them. This CDR3 is 16 amino acids long.